Following are 4 T cell receptor beta chains from one sample sequenced in a study of blood T cells in healthy people across ages. A J-beta primer mix and a sample-barcoded 5' primer were used in a second PCR of about 6 to 12 cycles. TCRdb ran MiXCR on the 5' RACE reads and lists one entry per CDR3 protein. The table has hundreds of thousands of distinct CDR3 sequences, approximately 65% seen once. Sequences were obtained from blood. Receptors originate from a man aged 25 to 40 in good health.

This chain connects TRBV6-5 to TRBJ1-2; maybe TRBD1 (5 bases). CDR3 size: 15 residues. The germline V gene has CDR1 MNHEY and CDR2 SVGAGI. V was pared by 1 base and J by 2 bases, with 11 bases between. CDR3: CASSYLRGSNYGYTF. CDR3 nucleotides: TGTGCCAGCAGTTACTTAAGGGGATCCAACTATGGCTACACCTTC.

The chain recombines TRBV6-1 with TRBJ1-1; no clear D gene. Germline V lookup: CDR1 MNHNS, CDR2 SASEGT. The CDR3 consists of 14 residues. The V gene lost 7 bases and the J gene lost 6 bases, with 18 bases spanning the gap. CDR3 loop: CASNRGTKGAEAFF. DNA for the CDR3: TGTGCCAGCAATCGAGGTACAAAAGGCGCTGAAGCTTTCTTT.

V is TRBV29-1 and J is TRBJ1-2; no firm D call. The germline CDR1 and CDR2 sequences are SQVTM and ANQGSEA. The CDR3 runs to 16 residues. V was shortened by 3 bases and J by 4 bases, with 21 bases between the two germline ends. This CDR3 reads CSVDSGRESPPYGYTF. Written as DNA, the CDR3 is TGCAGCGTTGATTCCGGGCGGGAGTCCCCCCCCTATGGCTACACCTTC.

A single count supports this clonotype. This sequence joins TRBV14 and TRBJ2-1, with 8 positions matching TRBD1. The V and J ends lost 2 bases and 3 bases, in that order; junction bases with no gene match: 6. The CDR3 is 16 amino acids. The germline CDR1 and CDR2 sequences are SGHDN and FVKESK. CDR3 sequence (DNA): TGTGCCAGCAGCCAAAGAACACAGGGGGGCTACAATGAGCAGTTCTTC. This sequence encodes CASSQRTQGGYNEQFF.